This T cell receptor (beta chain) was sequenced during a study of T cells in Graves' hyperthyroidism and ophthalmopathy. Whole-study results and caveats: Before onset, ophthalmopathy was predicted by the model a median approximately 6.5 months earlier. The blood repertoire included most of the expanded thyroid clonotypes above 0.001.

TCR beta CDR3 regions were amplified from RNA. Primed by the HTBI set, a first-round RT-PCR was run on the TCR CDR3. TCRdb re-analysed the multiplex PCR reads in MiXCR, keeping a single row per CDR3 protein. The table lists about 510,000 distinct CDR3 sequences, less than 15% of them singletons. With a duration under 2 months, the hyperthyroidism was newly diagnosed in patients aged 18 to 65. Many counts were recorded for this clonotype. Its target is not known. Germline V gene sequence: CDR1 DFQATT, CDR2 SNEGSKA (reference sequence). V was clipped by 6 bases and J by 2 bases, with 14 bases between them. This CDR3 region has 13 residues.

This clonotype was sampled from a woman aged 40 to 50 with Graves' hyperthyroidism. The sequencing sample was made of blood. The V gene is TRBV20-1, the J gene TRBJ2-7; the D gene is possibly TRBD1 (5 bases). The CDR3 bases are TGCAGTGCCACTGGGGCAGTCACCTACGAGCAGTACTTC. This translates into CSATGAVTYEQYF.